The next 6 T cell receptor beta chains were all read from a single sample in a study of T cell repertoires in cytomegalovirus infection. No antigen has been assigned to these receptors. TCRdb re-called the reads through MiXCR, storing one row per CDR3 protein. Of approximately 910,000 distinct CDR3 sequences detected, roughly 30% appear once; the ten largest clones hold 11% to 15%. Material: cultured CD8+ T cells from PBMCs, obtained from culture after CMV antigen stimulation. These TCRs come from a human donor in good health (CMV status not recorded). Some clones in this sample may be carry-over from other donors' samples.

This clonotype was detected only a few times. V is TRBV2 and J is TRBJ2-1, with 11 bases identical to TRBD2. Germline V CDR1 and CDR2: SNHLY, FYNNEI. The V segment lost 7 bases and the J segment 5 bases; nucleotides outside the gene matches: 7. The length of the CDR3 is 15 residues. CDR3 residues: CASIYSGGEDNEQFF. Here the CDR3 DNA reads TGTGCCAGCATTTATAGCGGGGGGGAGGACAATGAGCAGTTCTTC.

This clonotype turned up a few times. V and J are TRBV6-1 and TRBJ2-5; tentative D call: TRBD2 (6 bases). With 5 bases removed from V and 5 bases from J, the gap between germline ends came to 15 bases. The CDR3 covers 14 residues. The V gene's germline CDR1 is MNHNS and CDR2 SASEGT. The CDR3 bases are TGTGCCAGCAGTTCGGGACTCCCGTGGGAGACCCAGTACTTC. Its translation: CASSSGLPWETQYF.

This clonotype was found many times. CDR3 in DNA: TGTGCCAGCAGCTCGACAGGGTCGAATCAGCCCCAGCATTTT. It is translated as CASSSTGSNQPQHF. This chain links TRBV7-9 with TRBJ1-5; TRBD1 matches 7 bases. CDR3 size: 14 residues. Germline CDR1 reads SEHNR; CDR2 reads FQNEAQ (reference sequence). V was pared by 4 bases and J by 4 bases, with 4 bases of the junction left unmatched.

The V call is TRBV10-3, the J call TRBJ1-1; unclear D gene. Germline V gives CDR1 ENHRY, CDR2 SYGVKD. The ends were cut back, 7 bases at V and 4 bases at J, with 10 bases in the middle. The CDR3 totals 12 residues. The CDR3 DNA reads TGTGCCATCACCAATACCCGCACTGAAGCTTTCTTT. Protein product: CAITNTRTEAFF.

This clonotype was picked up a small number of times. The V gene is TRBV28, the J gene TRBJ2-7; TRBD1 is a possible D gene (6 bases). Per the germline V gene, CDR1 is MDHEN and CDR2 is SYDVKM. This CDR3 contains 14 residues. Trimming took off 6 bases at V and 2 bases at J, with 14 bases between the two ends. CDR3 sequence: CASSPNYRAYEQYV. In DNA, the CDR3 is TGTGCCAGCAGCCCGAATTACAGGGCCTACGAGCAGTACGTC.

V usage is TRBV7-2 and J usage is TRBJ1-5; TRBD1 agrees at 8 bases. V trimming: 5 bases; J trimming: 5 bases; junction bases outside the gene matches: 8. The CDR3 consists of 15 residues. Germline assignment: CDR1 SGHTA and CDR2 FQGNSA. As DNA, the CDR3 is TGTGCCAGCAGCCCAGGACAGGGCTTGGATCAGCCCCAGCATTTT. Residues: CASSPGQGLDQPQHF.